This T cell receptor (beta chain) was recorded in a study of T cells in Graves' hyperthyroidism and ophthalmopathy. TCR beta CDR3 sequences were amplified from RNA transcripts. When the TCR CDR3 underwent first-round RT-PCR, the HTBI primer set was used. TCRdb processed the multiplex PCR reads anew with MiXCR; each CDR3 protein has one entry. Here the sample spans around 420,000 distinct CDR3 sequences, approximately 14% being singletons. The V and J ends lost 7 bases and 4 bases respectively, with 14 bases between them. Looked up from germline, CDR1 is LNHDA and CDR2 is SQIVND (reference sequence). The CDR3 is 14 residues long.

Sequencing was performed on blood. The chain is built from TRBV19 and TRBJ1-3, with no clear D. The receptor was derived from a woman under 30 with Graves' hyperthyroidism. CDR3 in amino acids: CASNSRVSGNTIYF. CDR3 sequence (DNA): TGTGCCAGTAATAGTAGGGTATCCGGAAACACCATATATTTT.